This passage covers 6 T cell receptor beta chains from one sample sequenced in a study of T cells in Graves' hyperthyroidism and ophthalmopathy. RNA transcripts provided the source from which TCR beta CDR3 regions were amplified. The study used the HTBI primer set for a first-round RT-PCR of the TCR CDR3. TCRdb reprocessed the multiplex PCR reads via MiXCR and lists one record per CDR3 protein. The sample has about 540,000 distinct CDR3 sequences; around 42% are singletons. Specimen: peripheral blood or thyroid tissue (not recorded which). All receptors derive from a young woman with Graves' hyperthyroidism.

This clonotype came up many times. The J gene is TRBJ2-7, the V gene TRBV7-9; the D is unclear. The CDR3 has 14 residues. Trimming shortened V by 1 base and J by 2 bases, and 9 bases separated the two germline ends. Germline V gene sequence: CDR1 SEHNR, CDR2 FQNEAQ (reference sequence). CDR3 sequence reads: CASSLEAATYEQYF. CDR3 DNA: TGTGCCAGCAGCTTAGAGGCGGCAACCTACGAGCAGTACTTC.

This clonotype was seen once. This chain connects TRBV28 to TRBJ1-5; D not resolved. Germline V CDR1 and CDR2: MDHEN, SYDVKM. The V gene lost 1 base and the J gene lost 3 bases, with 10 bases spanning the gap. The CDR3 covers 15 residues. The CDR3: CASSLFTDPNQPQHF. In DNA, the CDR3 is TGTGCCAGCAGTTTATTTACAGACCCCAATCAGCCCCAGCATTTT.

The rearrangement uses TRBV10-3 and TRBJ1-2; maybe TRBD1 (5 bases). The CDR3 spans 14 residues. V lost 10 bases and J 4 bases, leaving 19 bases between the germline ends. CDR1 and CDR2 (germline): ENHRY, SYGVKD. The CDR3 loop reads CASSPRAGLYGYTF. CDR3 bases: TGTGCCAGCAGCCCAAGGGCAGGGCTCTATGGCTACACCTTC.

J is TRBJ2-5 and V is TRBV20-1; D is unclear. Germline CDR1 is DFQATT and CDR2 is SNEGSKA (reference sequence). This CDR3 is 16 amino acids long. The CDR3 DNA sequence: TGCAGCGTGCTAGTTCAATCAGGCCCAATCCCAGAGACCCAGTACTTC. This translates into CSVLVQSGPIPETQYF.

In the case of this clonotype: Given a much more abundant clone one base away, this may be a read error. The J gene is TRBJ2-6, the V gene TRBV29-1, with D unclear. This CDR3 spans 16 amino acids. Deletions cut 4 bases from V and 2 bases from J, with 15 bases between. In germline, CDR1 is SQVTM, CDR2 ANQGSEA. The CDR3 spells CSVGDYVVPGANVLTF. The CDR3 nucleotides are TGCAGCGTTGGAGATTATGTGGTACCTGGGGCCAACGTCCTGACTTTC.

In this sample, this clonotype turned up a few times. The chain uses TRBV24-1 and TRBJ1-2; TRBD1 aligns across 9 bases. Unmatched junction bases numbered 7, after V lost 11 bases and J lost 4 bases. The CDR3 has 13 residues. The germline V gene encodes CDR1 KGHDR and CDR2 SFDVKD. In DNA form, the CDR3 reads TGTGCCAGCAGCCGGACAGGGGCCTATGGCTACACCTTC. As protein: CASSRTGAYGYTF.